This T cell receptor beta chain was identified during a study of shared clonotypes between healthy human individuals. This clone is a singleton in its sample. J lost 5 bases, V lost 0 bases, and 5 bases had no gene match. Germline loops: CDR1 ENHRY, CDR2 SYGVKD. This CDR3 is built from 15 residues. Some clones are missing from TCRdb's copy, which holds only in-frame ones; the method was immunoSEQ multiplex PCR. The repertoire holds about 2.1 million clones, with about 93% as singletons. CD45RO negativity and positive selection for CCR7 defined naive CD8 cells, a population that excluded terminally differentiated effector memory CD45RA+ cells. The study drew all its donors from Caucasian adults living in Nashville, Tennessee.

Input material: naive CD8+ T cells from PBMCs. The rearrangement joins TRBV10-3 to TRBJ2-5, with 8 bases aligning to TRBD2. This TCR was sampled from a man between 18 and 29 years old in good health. Some clones in this sample may be carry-over from other donors' samples. The CDR3 DNA is TGTGCCATCAGTGAGTCGGCAGGCGGGGGGGAGACCCAGTACTTC. It specifies CAISESAGGGETQYF.